This T cell receptor beta chain was found in a study of blood T cell repertoires in COVID-19. Study-level background: In each case, the material was cDNA or gDNA derived from T cells, B-cell-depleted T cells, or PBMCs.

Trimming at V came to 5 bases and at J to 1 base, leaving 3 bases not matched to a gene. Germline-derived CDR1 and CDR2 are SEHNR and FQNEAQ (reference sequence). This CDR3 has 15 amino acids. The table lists this clone with a few counts. Measured with immunoSEQ multiplex PCR; TCRdb has only the in-frame clones, and not every one. The sample shows more than 200,000 clones, 75% to 90% of them seen only once. Material: peripheral blood. The receptor comes from a woman older than 75 with COVID-19, enrolled during active disease. The chain recombines TRBV7-9 with TRBJ2-2; the match to TRBD1 covers 8 bases. The CDR3 protein is CASSRQGRNTGELFF. CDR3 bases: TGTGCCAGCAGCAGACAGGGGAGGAACACCGGGGAGCTGTTTTTT.